This T cell receptor beta chain was documented in a study of ipilimumab plus nivolumab after autologous stem cell transplantation. Study outcomes and limitations: Authors suggest TCR repertoire, Treg phenotype and gut microbiota support further study.

CDR1 is MNHEY, CDR2 SMNVEV, per germline (reference sequence). Trimming pared 2 bases from V and 5 bases from J, leaving 19 bases between. This CDR3 is 17 amino acids long. Comment on this clone: Its specificity is not known.

Only in-frame clones appear in the TCRdb table, and some are missing; sequencing was by immunoSEQ multiplex PCR. Among about 40,000 clones listed, 92% were seen once. Ipilimumab, 1 mg/kg, started 14 to 28 days after autologous transplant. Patients received nivolumab 3 mg/kg at weeks 1, 4, 7, 10, then fortnightly to week 26. The specimen comprised PBMCs, sampled in a trial of ipilimumab plus nivolumab as post-transplant consolidation. This receptor was taken from a male donor with multiple myeloma. V gene TRBV27 combines with J gene TRBJ1-5, with D possibly being TRBD1 (5 bases). The CDR3 region is CASSLRGPGFGDQPQHF. The CDR3 nucleotides read TGTGCCAGCAGTTTAAGGGGTCCCGGGTTTGGGGATCAGCCCCAGCATTTT.